Each of the 23 T cell receptor beta chains below was sequenced from the same sample in a study of CD8 T cells in ankylosing spondylitis. TCRdb fed the 5' RACE reads into MiXCR, producing one record per CDR3 protein. Among 150,000 to 200,000 distinct CDR3 sequences listed, 9.5% to 13% were seen once. Specimen: blood, either unsorted or a sorted T cell fraction (not recorded which). The source is a male donor with ankylosing spondylitis or in good health (not recorded which).

This clonotype was seen ten or more times. This rearrangement joins TRBV6-1 to TRBJ2-1; 10 bases agree with TRBD2. The CDR3 is made up of 15 amino acids. The V gene's germline CDR1 is MNHNS and CDR2 SASEGT. J gave up 9 bases and V 2 bases, and 7 bases lay outside the gene matches. The CDR3 nucleotides are TGTGCCAGCAGTGAAACGAGCGGGGGGGTGGGTGAGCAGTTCTTC. Translating gives CASSETSGGVGEQFF.

This clonotype showed up just a few times. The chain recombines TRBV18 with TRBJ1-2; D call uncertain. The V end lost 6 bases, the J end lost 3 bases, and 20 bases lay between the germline ends. Per the germline V gene, CDR1 is KGHSH and CDR2 is LQKENI. This CDR3 has 16 amino acids. Written as DNA, the CDR3 is TGTGCCAGCTCCCCAACGGAAGGGTTTAACTACTATGGCTACACCTTC. This translates into CASSPTEGFNYYGYTF.

This clonotype was found many times. This sequence joins TRBV28 and TRBJ1-2; no clear D. This CDR3 contains 12 residues. Between the trimmed V and J ends, which lost 6 bases and 5 bases, there was a span of 10 bases. CDR1 is MDHEN, CDR2 SYDVKM, per germline. The CDR3 DNA follows: TGTGCCAGCAGGGCCCCAGGATATGGCTACACCTTC. Translation: CASRAPGYGYTF.

As concerns this clonotype: A much larger clone lies one base from this, so it may be a read error. V and J are TRBV20-1 and TRBJ2-7; possible D gene TRBD2, 6 bases. The CDR3 has 14 amino acids. CDR1 is DFQATT and CDR2 is SNEGSKA in the germline V gene (reference sequence). CDR3 region: CSARPGVISSEQYF. CDR3 coding DNA: TGCAGTGCCCGGCCGGGGGTCATATCCTCCGAGCAGTACTTC.

This clonotype showed up many times. The rearrangement links TRBV30 to TRBJ2-7, with TRBD2 identical over 14 bases. CDR1 and CDR2 from the germline V gene are GTSNPN and SVGIG (reference sequence). The V and J ends lost 3 bases and 11 bases, in that order; junction bases with no gene match: 12. The CDR3 is 15 amino acids. The CDR3 sequence is CAWRGTEGLAGAEYF. Written as DNA, the CDR3 is TGTGCCTGGAGAGGGACAGAGGGACTAGCGGGAGCCGAGTACTTC.

In this sample, this clonotype turned up many times. The chain links TRBV6-2 or TRBV6-3 to TRBJ2-1; no clear D. Germline V CDR1 and CDR2: MNHEY, SVGEGT. CDR3 length equals 15 residues. Trimming took off 0 bases at V and 4 bases at J, with 10 bases between the two ends. CDR3 residues: CASSYSVGRYNEQFF. In DNA, the CDR3 is TGTGCCAGCAGTTACTCCGTAGGAAGGTACAATGAGCAGTTCTTC.

This clonotype occurred many times. V is TRBV5-1 and J is TRBJ2-5; possible D gene TRBD2, 6 bases. This CDR3 region has 13 residues. Germline CDR1 is SGHRS and CDR2 is YFSETQ. V dropped 2 bases and J dropped 9 bases, with 14 bases sitting between them. The CDR3 is CASSLTGTHPQYF. The CDR3 DNA reads TGCGCCAGCAGCTTAACCGGGACTCACCCCCAGTACTTC.

This clonotype showed up just a few times. This CDR3 reads CASSQDTGAGTEAFF. As DNA, the CDR3 is TGCGCCAGCAGCCAAGATACGGGGGCGGGCACTGAAGCTTTCTTT. The chain combines TRBV4-3 with TRBJ1-1, with D perhaps matching TRBD1 (6 bases). The CDR3 runs to 15 residues. Germline V CDR1 and CDR2: LGHNA, YSLEER. V lost 0 bases and J 4 bases, leaving 12 bases between the germline ends.

This clonotype has just a few counts. This chain uses TRBV12-3 or TRBV12-4 with TRBJ1-2, with D possibly matching TRBD1 (5 bases). The V end lost 6 bases, the J end lost 5 bases, and 10 bases lay between the germline ends. This CDR3 region has 12 residues. CDR3: CASSPSGYGYTF. In DNA form, the CDR3 reads TGTGCCAGCAGCCCCTCAGGGTATGGCTACACCTTC.

The chain uses TRBV7-2 and TRBJ1-1; D is perhaps TRBD1 (5 bases). Germline-derived CDR1 and CDR2 are SGHTA and FQGNSA. The CDR3 contains 15 residues. The V end lost 2 bases, the J end lost 4 bases, and 14 bases lay between the germline ends. DNA for the CDR3: TGTGCCAGCAGCTTATGGGGCCTGCCTAGCACTGAAGCTTTCTTT. Its protein product is CASSLWGLPSTEAFF.

This clonotype has a count of ten or more. The rearrangement links TRBV29-1 to TRBJ2-7, with D perhaps assigned TRBD1 or TRBD2 (6 bases each). CDR3 length: 12 residues. CDR1 is SQVTM and CDR2 is ANQGSEA in the germline V gene. Trimming left V 7 bases short and J 9 bases short, with 19 bases between. This chain's CDR3 is CSGLDGGGVQYF. The CDR3, as DNA: TGCAGCGGGCTAGACGGGGGCGGGGTGCAGTACTTC.

The gene calls are TRBV2 and TRBJ2-7; D may be TRBD1 or TRBD2 (5 bases each). The CDR3 runs to 15 residues. V was pared by 7 bases and J by 0 bases, with 16 bases between. Germline CDR1 is SNHLY and CDR2 is FYNNEI. CDR3 coding DNA: TGTGCCAGCAACGACGGGACGGGTCGCTCCTACGAGCAGTACTTC. Residues: CASNDGTGRSYEQYF.

CDR3 coding DNA: TGCGCCAGCAGCGGCTCACAGGGTGGAGAGACCCAGTACTTC. Protein sequence: CASSGSQGGETQYF. This chain joins TRBV5-1 and TRBJ2-5; tentative D call: TRBD1 (6 bases). The CDR3 totals 14 residues. Germline CDR1 is SGHRS and CDR2 is YFSETQ. Deletions cut 4 bases from V and 4 bases from J, with 14 bases between.

For this clonotype: A clone one base away is much larger, so this may be a read error. The chain combines TRBV10-3 with TRBJ1-1; the D is unclear. Germline V gene sequence: CDR1 ENHRY, CDR2 SYGVKD. This CDR3 contains 11 residues. The CDR3 sequence is CTISENTEAFF. The CDR3 DNA sequence: TGTACCATCAGTGAGAACACTGAAGCTTTCTTT.

V gene TRBV6-2 or TRBV6-3 combines with J gene TRBJ2-7, with D perhaps being TRBD1 or TRBD2 (6 bases each). The V and J ends lost 9 bases and 3 bases respectively, with 12 bases between them. The CDR3 loop spans 12 amino acids. Germline V gene sequence: CDR1 MNHEY, CDR2 SVGEGT. The CDR3 DNA follows: TGTGCCAGTTCGGGGGCTGGCTACGAGCAGTACTTC. Its translation is CASSGAGYEQYF.

The chain recombines TRBV11-2 with TRBJ2-5, with D uncertain. Germline CDR1 and CDR2: SGHAT and FQNNGV. V shed 1 base and J shed 7 bases, with 13 bases lying between them. The CDR3 loop spans 14 amino acids. The CDR3 nucleotides are TGTGCCAGCAGCTTAGTGGTTCGAAACGGGACCCAGTACTTC. Protein: CASSLVVRNGTQYF. Supplemented by reference TRBV11-2 and TRBJ2-5, the full variable domain reads EAGVAQSPRYKIIEKRQSVAFWCNPISGHATLYWYQQILGQGPKLLIQFQNNGVVDDSQLPKDRFSAERLKGVDSTLKIQPAKLEDSAVYLCASSLVVRNGTQYFGPGTRLLVL.

This clonotype was seen repeatedly, ten times or more. The rearrangement uses TRBV6-2 or TRBV6-3 and TRBJ2-7; TRBD2 might be the D (6 bases). V dropped 6 bases and J dropped 3 bases, with 9 bases sitting between them. The germline V gene encodes CDR1 MNHEY and CDR2 SVGEGT. The CDR3 contains 12 residues. CDR3 sequence (DNA): TGTGCCAGCAGCGGCGGGGACTACGAGCAGTACTTC. Its translation: CASSGGDYEQYF.

This clonotype was seen many times. The CDR3 here is CAISTGIQETQYF. The CDR3 bases are TGTGCCATTTCGACCGGGATCCAAGAGACCCAGTACTTC. The genes are TRBV10-3 and TRBJ2-5; possibly TRBD2 for D (5 bases). This CDR3 is 13 amino acids long. The germline gives CDR1 ENHRY, CDR2 SYGVKD. Deletions cut 9 bases from V and 1 base from J, with 12 bases between.

Many counts were recorded for this clonotype. This chain links TRBV12-3 or TRBV12-4 with TRBJ2-5; 7 nucleotides line up with TRBD2. The CDR3 spans 14 residues. The V and J ends lost 3 bases and 5 bases, in that order; junction bases with no gene match: 6. The CDR3 spells CASSFAGVGETQYF. The CDR3, as DNA: TGTGCCAGCAGTTTCGCGGGAGTGGGGGAGACCCAGTACTTC.

Concerning this clonotype: A clone one base away is much larger, so this may be a read error. The chain links TRBV6-2 or TRBV6-3 to TRBJ1-1, with a weak D call TRBD1 (5 bases). V shed 6 bases and J shed 3 bases, with 17 bases lying between them. Germline loops: CDR1 MNHEY, CDR2 SVGEGT. This CDR3 has 15 amino acids. CDR3 sequence (DNA): TGTGCCAGCAGGTTTTTCGGGACCCCAGACACTGAAGCTTTCTTT. Its protein product is CASRFFGTPDTEAFF.

CDR3 sequence reads: CSVKTGQLSGYTF. CDR3 DNA: TGCAGCGTTAAGACAGGTCAACTCTCTGGCTACACCTTC. The chain carries TRBV29-1 and TRBJ1-2, with D possibly being TRBD1 (6 bases). CDR3 length equals 13 residues. The ends were cut back, 5 bases at V and 7 bases at J, with 17 bases in the middle. The V gene's germline CDR1 is SQVTM and CDR2 ANQGSEA.

This clonotype was found many times. This chain uses TRBV5-1 with TRBJ2-3; D possibly corresponds to TRBD2 (5 bases). Trimming shortened V by 3 bases and J by 2 bases, and 10 bases separated the two germline ends. The CDR3 consists of 14 residues. Germline lookup yields CDR1 SGHRS and CDR2 YFSETQ. The CDR3 DNA sequence: TGCGCCAGCAGCTCAACTAGTTACACAGATACGCAGTATTTT. It translates to CASSSTSYTDTQYF.

This clonotype has a count of ten or more. The genes are TRBV25-1 and TRBJ1-5, with D possibly TRBD1 on 5 matching bases. Germline CDR1 reads MGHDK; CDR2 reads SYGVNS. The CDR3 extends over 14 amino acids. Trimming left V 5 bases short and J 6 bases short, with 14 bases between. This CDR3 is CASSRDLWGQPQHF. The CDR3 DNA sequence: TGTGCCAGCAGTAGGGACCTGTGGGGTCAGCCCCAGCATTTT.